This TCR beta chain was sequenced in a study of blood T cell repertoires in COVID-19 (dated by TCRdb to 2020 to 2021). For the study in its entirety: Collaborator samples came from the United States, Italy and Spain and covered acute and convalescent phases of COVID-19. The prospective study material was composed of cDNA or gDNA derived from T cells, B-cell-depleted T cells, or PBMCs. The dataset comprised deeply sampled blood TCRbeta repertoires from subjects exposed to, actively infected with, or recovered from COVID-19. A freely available public database, intended as a resource for researchers studying the immune response to SARS-CoV-2, is where the repertoires were released. The samples were drawn from two sources: the first 160 participants of the ongoing ImmuneRACE study, and 1,000 to 1,500 subjects contributed by 6 global collaborators. Sample metadata almost always included a de-identified subject ID, COVID-19 status, age in years and sex. Where HLA class I and class II types were available, the types were taken from metadata supplied by the sample provider, not from assay-based typing.

A note on this clone: Its cognate antigen has yet to be identified. No quality values exist for individual bases; no much larger clone is one base distant.

The study at large found these results: Clinical and demographic metadata were provided uncurated, with the amount varying by source and participant.

TCRbeta CDR3 regions were amplified from genomic DNA by means of the immunoSEQ Assay, a bias-controlled multiplex PCR. The source study handled its data this way. Within the assay, amplification of reference gene primers was used to estimate how many nucleated cells each sample contained. Sequence reads were collapsed and filtered to measure the absolute abundance of every unique TCRbeta CDR3 rearrangement. For each sample, productive Simpson clonality was calculated as the square root of Simpson's diversity index over productive rearrangements. Imported from immuneACCESS, the table was reduced by TCRdb to in-frame sequences with V and J called. These copies leave out some clones; in studies compared against another copy, an unresolved V gene accounts for under half, and the cause of the remainder is not known. The DNA gave D and trimming, while V, J and clone size come from that table. The sample has around 50,000 clones on record, about 72% of them singletons. The ten largest clones represent roughly 6% of the sample.

In the prospective study, participants were roughly 18 to 89 years old, resided in about two dozen geographic areas of the United States, and were enrolled through a virtual design. In the prospective study, participants were assigned to cohorts based on the clinical history participants reported in a screening survey and a study questionnaire. Mobile phlebotomists in the prospective study collected whole blood, serum and a nasopharyngeal or oropharyngeal swab from every participant. Prospective study participants could optionally give additional blood draws and questionnaires over a roughly two-month period. Blood samples from the prospective study were shipped frozen or at room temperature prior to DNA extraction. The CDR1 and CDR2 encoded by the germline V gene (reference sequence) are SEHNR and FQNEAQ. From V the trimming removes 5 bases and from J it removes 5 bases, while the gene matches leave 13 bases of the junction unaccounted for. The CDR3 sequence holds 16 residues, the cysteine and phenylalanine included. Of all the DNA, just the CDR3 is kept, 48 bases in frame from base 1.

This clonotype originated in a woman between 45 and 65 years old with acute COVID-19. The sample was PBMCs or T cells enriched from blood (not recorded which). The chain is encoded by TRBV7-9 joined to TRBJ1-2; 8 central bases correspond to TRBD1. The DNA sequence is TGTGCCAGCAGCCCCGGAGGTGCAGGGGGCTCTTATGGCTACACCTTC. It specifies CASSPGGAGGSYGYTF.